This T cell receptor (beta chain) was found in a study of OX40 agonist ivuxolimab in advanced cancers. Germline CDR1 and CDR2: MNHNY and SVGAGI (reference sequence). CDR3 size: 15 residues. V was pared by 5 bases and J by 2 bases, with 16 bases between. Clones were read by immunoSEQ multiplex PCR, and TCRdb kept only the in-frame ones, dropping some. The data contain fewer than 25,000 clones, around 68% of them seen just once; the ten biggest clones take up roughly 13%. This TCR came from an adult with an advanced solid tumor such as melanoma, head and neck, liver or kidney cancer. The chain combines TRBV6-6 with TRBJ2-7, with a tentative D call TRBD2 (6 bases). This specimen was CD4+ or CD8+ T cells sorted from blood, taken in a trial of the OX40 agonist ivuxolimab. The CDR3 protein is CASSESGGTAYEQYF. CDR3 in DNA: TGTGCCAGCAGTGAGTCAGGCGGGACGGCCTACGAGCAGTACTTC.